The TCR beta chain described here comes from a study of cytomegalovirus exposure and HLA in healthy donors. Looking at the study overall: There were about 86 million unique TCRs (from HLA-typed donors) in an early data release. General study findings and limits: Segments of the TCR beta V type were, in most cases, productive about 87% or about 30% of the time in an earlier analysis. Reportedly, fewer N-insertions than the approximately 610-donor mean appeared in an Asian-associated ancestry cluster in a later analysis.

PCR primers comprised 60 Vbeta and 13 Jbeta primers. TCRdb's copy holds only in-frame clones and misses some; the assay was immunoSEQ multiplex PCR. This sample has about 250,000 clones, with about 66% found just once. Between the trimmed V and J ends, which lost 5 bases and 1 base, there was a span of 12 bases. The CDR3 length is 15 residues. Germline CDR1 reads SGHVS; CDR2 reads FQNEAQ. This clone has a single count. What it recognizes is unknown. The source of this sequence is a female donor in good health and CMV-seronegative. J is TRBJ1-5 and V is TRBV7-8, with D possibly being TRBD1 (6 bases). The sequenced sample was PBMCs. The CDR3 DNA is TGTGCCAGCAGCCACAGGGCAGGGAGCAATCAGCCCCAGCATTTT. Amino acids: CASSHRAGSNQPQHF.